These 26 T cell receptor beta chains were sequenced from one sample in a study of T cell clusters in autoimmune cytopenias. Each sample's input was roughly 230 ng genomic DNA, 38,000 or so genome equivalents. Multiplex touch-down PCR amplified TRB using TRB-A and TRB-B pools in one tube. After re-calling the multiplex PCR reads, TCRdb lists one entry per CDR3 protein, DNA absent. This sample lists about 3,900 distinct CDR3 sequences; its ten largest clones have approximately 15%. Source material: peripheral blood. The receptors here all came from a human donor with an autoimmune cytopenia or autoimmune hepatitis (not recorded which).

This clonotype shows up as medium-sized (0.01 to 0.1%) by frequency. This chain connects TRBV30 to TRBJ1-6. The CDR3 sequence is 15 residues long. CDR1 and CDR2 (germline): GTSNPN, SVGIG (reference sequence). This CDR3 is CAWSETGVMNSPLHF.

This clonotype ranks as medium-sized in terms of frequency. V is TRBV11-1 and J is TRBJ2-2; TCRdb outputs TRBD1, but without DNA this stays unchecked. CDR1 and CDR2 from the germline V gene are SGHAT and FQDESV (reference sequence). The CDR3 totals 16 residues. The CDR3 spells CASKYRGGRNTGELFF. Full variable domain (rest looked up from reference TRBV11-1 and TRBJ2-2): EAEVAQSPRYKITEKSQAVAFWCDPISGHATLYWYRQILGQGPELLVQFQDESVVDDSQLPKDRFSAERLKGVDSTLKIQPAELGDSAMYLCASKYRGGRNTGELFFGEGSRLTVL.

The J gene is TRBJ1-3, the V gene TRBV12-3 or TRBV12-4. This CDR3 contains 14 residues. The chain's CDR3 is CASSDEESGNTIYF.

In terms of frequency, this clonotype is medium-sized (0.01 to 0.1%). J is TRBJ1-6 and V is TRBV27; TCRdb selects TRBD1, and the lack of DNA leaves this call unchecked. CDR1 and CDR2 from the germline V gene are MNHEY and SMNVEV (reference sequence). The CDR3 loop spans 15 amino acids. The CDR3 sequence: CASSPLGQGDSPLHF.

Considering frequency, this clonotype is medium-sized. The chain links TRBV27 to TRBJ1-2; TCRdb selects TRBD1, and the lack of DNA leaves this call unchecked. This CDR3 region has 16 residues. Germline-derived CDR1 and CDR2 are MNHEY and SMNVEV (reference sequence). The CDR3 protein is CASRPLTGTTNYGYTF.

The V call is TRBV20-1, the J call TRBJ2-5; without DNA, the TCRdb call of TRBD1 cannot be checked. CDR1 is DFQATT and CDR2 is SNEGSKA in the germline V gene (reference sequence). The CDR3 runs to 13 residues. CDR3 in amino acids: CSAGVQGGETQYF.

The chain couples TRBV30 to TRBJ2-7; TCRdb designates TRBD1, a call that cannot be tested without DNA. This CDR3 contains 16 residues. Germline V lookup: CDR1 GTSNPN, CDR2 SVGIG (reference sequence). This CDR3 is CAWSVTGAMSSYEQYF.

This clonotype is labeled medium-sized (0.01 to 0.1%) based on frequency. The V call is TRBV5-4, the J call TRBJ2-2; TCRdb names TRBD2, which stays unverified in the absence of DNA. Germline lookup yields CDR1 SGHNT and CDR2 YYREEE (reference sequence). The CDR3 length is 16 residues. The CDR3: CASSKIAGPNTGELFF.

The V call is TRBV11-1, the J call TRBJ2-3; lacking DNA, the TRBD2 call made by TCRdb goes unchecked. This CDR3 region has 18 residues. CDR1 and CDR2 (germline): SGHAT, FQDESV (reference sequence). CDR3 protein: CASSLGGTGSSSTDTQYF.

Its frequency marks this clonotype as medium-sized. This chain joins TRBV6-5 and TRBJ2-5; TCRdb selects TRBD2, and the lack of DNA leaves this call unchecked. CDR3 length: 14 amino acids. CDR1 and CDR2 (germline): MNHEY, SVGAGI. CDR3 amino acids: CASSYGPLQETQYF.

The rearrangement uses TRBV5-6 and TRBJ2-5; no DNA is available, so the TRBD1 call from TCRdb remains unchecked. Per germline, CDR1 SGHDT and CDR2 YYEEEE. The CDR3 runs to 15 residues. The CDR3 region is CASSLGDRGLETQYF.

This clonotype ranks as medium-sized in terms of frequency. The rearrangement joins TRBV27 to TRBJ1-5; the D call from TCRdb, TRBD1, cannot be confirmed without DNA. The CDR3 length is 15 residues. The germline gives CDR1 MNHEY, CDR2 SMNVEV (reference sequence). This chain's CDR3 is CASSLVGTGNQPQHF.

Judged by frequency, this clonotype is medium-sized (0.01 to 0.1%). The chain has TRBV30 and TRBJ1-5. This CDR3 contains 14 residues. CDR1 is GTSNPN and CDR2 is SVGIG in the germline V gene (reference sequence). The CDR3 reads CAWTLGHSNQPQHF.

Considering frequency, this clonotype is medium-sized (0.01 to 0.1%). This chain uses TRBV6-2 or TRBV6-3 with TRBJ1-1; the D call of TRBD1 rests on TCRdb alone, since no DNA is present to check it. CDR1 and CDR2 from the germline V gene are MNHEY and SVGEGT. The CDR3 runs 16 residues. The CDR3 loop reads CASSWDQTGFNTEAFF.

This clonotype counts as medium-sized by frequency. The chain combines TRBV6-5 with TRBJ2-4; TCRdb selects TRBD1, and the lack of DNA leaves this call unchecked. The CDR3 is 17 residues long. Germline CDR1 is MNHEY and CDR2 is SVGAGI. This CDR3 reads CASSYPGQGASKNIQYF.

This clonotype shows up as medium-sized by frequency. The chain couples TRBV19 to TRBJ1-6. The CDR3 is 12 amino acids. The V gene's germline CDR1 is LNHDA and CDR2 SQIVND (reference sequence). The CDR3 sequence is CASTKSGSPLHF.

The V gene is TRBV20-1, the J gene TRBJ2-1; with no DNA, the TCRdb D assignment of TRBD2 cannot be verified. CDR1 is DFQATT, CDR2 SNEGSKA, per germline (reference sequence). The CDR3 sequence is 13 residues long. The CDR3 is CSAWGGRQVEQFF.

The CDR3 loop reads CAWSRVGGDYGYTF. The chain has TRBV30 and TRBJ1-2. CDR1 and CDR2 from the germline V gene are GTSNPN and SVGIG (reference sequence). The length of the CDR3 is 14 residues.

V gene TRBV27 combines with J gene TRBJ2-7; as DNA is missing, the TRBD1 call by TCRdb cannot be tested. CDR1 and CDR2 (germline): MNHEY, SMNVEV (reference sequence). The CDR3 spans 12 residues. CDR3 region: CASSRDSYEQYF.

This clonotype is labeled medium-sized based on frequency. The rearrangement links TRBV27 to TRBJ1-2. The CDR3 has 16 residues. Germline assignment: CDR1 MNHEY and CDR2 SMNVEV (reference sequence). Here the CDR3 reads CASSSLSLDGNYGYTF.

The chain couples TRBV27 to TRBJ2-1; lacking DNA, the TRBD2 call made by TCRdb goes unchecked. Germline V CDR1 and CDR2: MNHEY, SMNVEV (reference sequence). The CDR3 has 17 amino acids. CDR3 residues: CASSPLPRGSSYNEQFF.

This clonotype shows up as medium-sized by frequency. The J gene is TRBJ2-2, the V gene TRBV7-6; TCRdb proposes TRBD1, but this gene call is untestable without DNA. This CDR3 spans 18 amino acids. Germline CDR1 SGHVS, CDR2 FNYEAQ. This CDR3 reads CASRPGSWRTGDTGELFF. The full variable domain, rest sourced from reference TRBV7-6 and TRBJ2-2, is GAGVSQSPRYKVTKRGQDVALRCDPISGHVSLYWYRQALGQGPEFLTYFNYEAQQDKSGLPNDRFSAERPEGSISTLTIQRTEQRDSAMYRCASRPGSWRTGDTGELFFGEGSRLTVL.

CDR3 sequence reads: CSVTRGTSGNTIHF. The chain has TRBV29-1 and TRBJ1-3; TCRdb's assignment of TRBD1 cannot be checked, as there is no DNA. The CDR3 spans 14 residues. Germline CDR1 SQVTM, CDR2 ANQGSEA. The complete variable domain, with remaining parts taken from reference TRBV29-1 and TRBJ1-3, reads SAVISQKPSRDICQRGTSLTIQCQVDSQVTMMFWYRQQPGQSLTLIATANQGSEATYESGFVIDKFPISRPNLTFSTLTVSNMSPEDSSIYLCSVTRGTSGNTIHFGEGSWLTVV.

This clonotype counts as large by frequency. The chain links TRBV29-1 to TRBJ2-1; TCRdb picks TRBD1, but there is no DNA to check that call. The CDR3 is made up of 12 amino acids. CDR1 SQVTM and CDR2 ANQGSEA come from the germline V gene. This CDR3 reads CSVGSPYNEQFF.

This chain joins TRBV10-3 and TRBJ2-3; TCRdb indicates TRBD1, and absent DNA this call remains unverified. Germline lookup yields CDR1 ENHRY and CDR2 SYGVKD. The CDR3 is 12 amino acids. CDR3 region: CAISVALDTQYF.

This clonotype is called medium-sized based on its frequency. The chain couples TRBV19 to TRBJ2-2; the D gene TCRdb calls, TRBD2, cannot be checked with no DNA. This CDR3 spans 15 amino acids. Germline loops: CDR1 LNHDA, CDR2 SQIVND (reference sequence). CDR3: CASTLEGRNTGELFF.